The 23 T cell receptor beta chains given below trace back to one sample, sequenced in a study of CD8 T cells in Susac syndrome. The authors reverse transcribed roughly 0.45 to 1 ug RNA with random hexamers. TCRdb used MiXCR to reprocess the immunoSEQ multiplex PCR reads, holding one entry per CDR3 protein. The table lists about 66,000 distinct CDR3 sequences, approximately 94% of them singletons. Sequencing was done on a sample of CD8+ T cells from PBMCs. These receptors came from a human donor with multiple sclerosis.

V usage is TRBV7-9 and J usage is TRBJ1-1; D is uncertain. The CDR3 runs to 15 residues. V lost 3 bases, J lost 0 bases, and 11 bases lay in between. CDR1 and CDR2 from the germline V gene are SEHNR and FQNEAQ (reference sequence). CDR3 coding DNA: TGTGCCAGCAGCTTGTGGCTTGGAATGAACACTGAAGCTTTCTTT. Protein sequence: CASSLWLGMNTEAFF.

This clonotype came up once. This sequence joins TRBV5-1 and TRBJ2-1, with D unclear. The germline V gene has CDR1 SGHRS and CDR2 YFSETQ. This CDR3 spans 14 amino acids. V lost 2 bases and J lost 5, with 11 bases in between. This chain's CDR3 is CASSLQRGDNEQFF. As DNA, the CDR3 is TGCGCCAGCAGCTTACAGAGAGGTGACAATGAGCAGTTCTTC.

This clonotype has a single count. The rearrangement uses TRBV7-9 and TRBJ2-6; D is ambiguous. Deletions cut 1 base from V and 2 bases from J, with 6 bases between. The germline CDR1 and CDR2 sequences are SEHNR and FQNEAQ (reference sequence). The CDR3 totals 15 residues. This CDR3 reads CASSLDRPGANVLTF. In DNA form, the CDR3 reads TGTGCCAGCAGCTTAGATCGGCCTGGGGCCAACGTCCTGACTTTC.

The chain uses TRBV28 and TRBJ2-1, with D tentatively TRBD2 (6 bases). Germline V gives CDR1 MDHEN, CDR2 SYDVKM. Trimming removed 6 bases from V and 1 base from J, with 13 bases in between. The CDR3 extends over 15 amino acids. The CDR3 nucleotides read TGTGCCAGCAGACGGGGGTATCGGTCCTACAATGAGCAGTTCTTC. Encoded protein: CASRRGYRSYNEQFF.

As DNA, the CDR3 is TGTGCCAGCCAACTAGCTGGGACATTCAATGAGCAGTTCTTC. Translation gives CASQLAGTFNEQFF. This chain joins TRBV19 and TRBJ2-1; tentatively, D is TRBD1 or TRBD2 (6 bases each). CDR1 is LNHDA, CDR2 SQIVND, per germline (reference sequence). Trimming took 9 bases from V and 6 from J, leaving 18 bases between them. This CDR3 has 14 amino acids.

The chain combines TRBV13 with TRBJ1-5, with unresolved D. Germline CDR1 PRHDT, CDR2 FYEKMQ (reference sequence). V gave up 4 bases and J gave up 11 bases, with 21 bases separating them. The CDR3 is made up of 15 amino acids. In DNA form, the CDR3 reads TGTGCCAGCAGCTCCAGCTCGAGCCTTGGGTTGACCCAGCATTTT. Encoded protein: CASSSSSSLGLTQHF.

This chain uses TRBV13 with TRBJ2-5; D gene unclear. V dropped 2 bases and J dropped 3 bases, with 7 bases sitting between them. Germline values: CDR1 PRHDT, CDR2 FYEKMQ (reference sequence). There are 13 residues in the CDR3. CDR3 residues: CASSLWGKETQYF. CDR3 sequence (DNA): TGTGCCAGCAGCTTATGGGGTAAAGAGACCCAGTACTTC.

The V and J genes are TRBV12-3 or TRBV12-4 and TRBJ1-1; TRBD1 matches at 9 bases. This CDR3 has 12 amino acids. V dropped 9 bases and J dropped 7; count of bases not matched to a gene: 6. The chain's CDR3 is CARRGQGIEAFF. For the CDR3, the DNA is TGTGCCAGGAGGGGACAGGGAATTGAAGCTTTCTTT.

This clonotype appeared a single time. This chain links TRBV27 with TRBJ2-7, with D unclear. The CDR3 has 13 residues. V was trimmed by 2 bases and J by 1 base, leaving 6 bases between them. Germline assignment: CDR1 MNHEY and CDR2 SMNVEV (reference sequence). The CDR3 loop is CASSLPQSYEQYF. Written as DNA, the CDR3 is TGTGCCAGCAGTTTACCGCAGTCCTACGAGCAGTACTTC.

V and J are TRBV27 and TRBJ2-7, with 7 positions matching TRBD2. The CDR3 length is 14 residues. Germline CDR1 reads MNHEY; CDR2 reads SMNVEV (reference sequence). J gave up 0 bases and V 7 bases, and 6 bases lay outside the gene matches. This CDR3 reads CASTPSGSSYEQYF. CDR3 in DNA: TGTGCCAGCACCCCTAGCGGTAGCTCCTACGAGCAGTACTTC.

V is TRBV7-8 and J is TRBJ2-7; D unclear. The CDR3 runs 12 residues. Trimming stripped 0 bases from V and 7 bases from J, with 7 bases between. Per the germline V gene, CDR1 is SGHVS and CDR2 is FQNEAQ. The CDR3 nucleotides are TGTGCCAGCAGCTTAGCTTCTGGGGAGCAGTACTTC. Protein: CASSLASGEQYF.

The CDR3 sequence: CAWSVPGVYYNEQFF. The DNA for the CDR3 is TGTGCCTGGAGTGTACCGGGGGTCTACTACAATGAGCAGTTCTTC. This rearrangement joins TRBV30 to TRBJ2-1, with a tentative D call TRBD2 (6 bases). Germline V gene sequence: CDR1 GTSNPN, CDR2 SVGIG (reference sequence). CDR3 length equals 15 residues. Trimming cost V 0 bases and J 3 bases, with 12 bases left between them.

J is TRBJ2-1 and V is TRBV7-2, with TRBD2 matching over 7 bases. V gave up 5 bases and J gave up 7 bases; unmatched junction bases: 11. The CDR3 has 15 amino acids. Germline-derived CDR1 and CDR2 are SGHTA and FQGNSA. This chain's CDR3 is CASSRGEGRRNEQFF. The DNA for the CDR3 is TGTGCCAGCAGCCGAGGGGAGGGCAGGAGGAATGAGCAGTTCTTC.

The DNA for the CDR3 is TGTGCCAGCAGTATAGAGTATTTT. It encodes CASSIEYF. This chain links TRBV27 with TRBJ2-3; the D is unclear. V lost 5 bases and J lost 13, with 4 bases in between. CDR1 and CDR2 (germline): MNHEY, SMNVEV (reference sequence). This CDR3 contains 8 residues.

The rearrangement joins TRBV29-1 to TRBJ2-2; the D gene is possibly TRBD1 (6 bases). The CDR3 loop spans 11 amino acids. Trimming took off 6 bases at V and 6 bases at J, with 8 bases between the two ends. In germline, CDR1 is SQVTM, CDR2 ANQGSEA. The CDR3 loop is CSVGAAGELFF. CDR3 bases: TGCAGCGTGGGGGCCGCCGGGGAGCTGTTTTTT.

The chain carries TRBV27 and TRBJ1-2; maybe TRBD1 (5 bases). Trimming removed 3 bases at V and 5 bases at J, with 7 bases between. The CDR3 covers 12 residues. The V gene's germline CDR1 is MNHEY and CDR2 SMNVEV (reference sequence). The CDR3 region is CASSFAGYGYTF. The CDR3, as DNA: TGTGCCAGCAGTTTCGCAGGGTATGGCTACACCTTC.

The rearrangement uses TRBV9 and TRBJ2-3; 14 bases match TRBD2. The CDR3 has 16 amino acids. The V gene end was trimmed by 3 bases and the J gene end by 5 bases; junction bases not matched to a gene: 5. Germline V gene lookup returns CDR1 SGDLS and CDR2 YYNGEE. The CDR3 loop is CASSETSGRAGDTQYF. As DNA, the CDR3 is TGTGCCAGCAGCGAGACTAGCGGGAGGGCAGGAGATACGCAGTATTTT.

The gene calls are TRBV29-1 and TRBJ2-3; 8 bases are a match to TRBD2. The CDR3 is 15 residues long. Per the germline V gene, CDR1 is SQVTM and CDR2 is ANQGSEA. The V and J ends lost 5 bases and 4 bases, in that order; junction bases with no gene match: 11. The CDR3 sequence: CSVPLGTSPADTQYF. As DNA, the CDR3 is TGCAGCGTTCCCCTAGGGACTAGTCCGGCAGATACGCAGTATTTT.

This chain uses TRBV4-1 with TRBJ2-7, with TRBD2 identical over 8 bases. CDR1 MGHRA and CDR2 YSYEKL come from the germline V gene. V was pared by 0 bases and J by 7 bases, with 8 bases of the junction left unmatched. The CDR3 totals 15 residues. The CDR3 nucleotides are TGCGCCAGCAGCCAAGATGGCGGGAGGTCGAGGGAGCAGTACTTC. Amino acids: CASSQDGGRSREQYF.

The sample holds one count of this clonotype. This chain joins TRBV7-9 and TRBJ2-7; 10 bases are a match to TRBD1. This CDR3 has 18 amino acids. The germline CDR1 and CDR2 sequences are SEHNR and FQNEAQ (reference sequence). With V trimmed by 5 bases and J by 0 bases, 13 bases remained unmatched. The CDR3 is CASSLQPGQGVLSYEQYF. The CDR3 nucleotides read TGTGCCAGCAGCCTCCAACCAGGACAGGGGGTTCTCTCCTACGAGCAGTACTTC.

The chain combines TRBV9 with TRBJ2-3; TRBD2 aligns across 7 bases. This CDR3 is built from 15 residues. The germline V gene has CDR1 SGDLS and CDR2 YYNGEE. Trimming removed 0 bases from V and 0 bases from J; junction bases left unmatched: 1. The CDR3 loop reads CASSVGRGSTDTQYF. The CDR3 DNA is TGTGCCAGCAGCGTAGGGCGGGGGAGCACAGATACGCAGTATTTT.

This clonotype appeared a single time. The chain carries TRBV3-1 and TRBJ2-7; D may be TRBD1 (5 bases). The V gene's germline CDR1 is LGHDT and CDR2 YNNKEL (reference sequence). The CDR3 covers 15 residues. V was trimmed by 1 base and J by 4 bases, leaving 14 bases between them. CDR3 sequence reads: CASSQGIQGGYEQYF. The CDR3 DNA follows: TGTGCCAGCAGCCAAGGGATTCAGGGTGGTTACGAGCAGTACTTC.

The V gene is TRBV5-4, the J gene TRBJ2-3, with TRBD2 matching over 10 bases. Germline V gene data show CDR1 as SGHNT and CDR2 as YYREEE (reference sequence). Losses at the gene ends were 5 bases for V and 4 bases for J; bases not matched to a gene: 16. The CDR3 has 18 residues. CDR3 loop: CASRPTSGAYVGADTQYF. The CDR3 DNA reads TGTGCCAGCAGGCCAACTAGCGGGGCCTACGTAGGAGCAGATACGCAGTATTTT.